This T cell receptor beta chain was retrieved from a study of Graves' ophthalmopathy and Graves' hyperthyroidism (dated by TCRdb to the late 2010s). General notes on the study: Hyperthyroidism was defined as stable when no progression to ophthalmopathy occurred within 18 months of follow-up. The study used TCR beta repertoire signatures to distinguish Graves' ophthalmopathy from Graves' hyperthyroidism and to predict progression to ophthalmopathy. In total, around 130 blood samples were TCR-sequenced: 43 ophthalmopathy, roughly 77 hyperthyroidism and some 17 hyperthyroidism-to-ophthalmopathy patients. To explore V-J signatures that distinguish ophthalmopathy from hyperthyroidism, a discovery set of about a hundred patients was enrolled, made up of under 50 with ophthalmopathy and fewer than 60 with stable hyperthyroidism. For independent validation, a separate cohort was made up of approximately 19 hyperthyroidism patients plus 17 patients who later progressed from hyperthyroidism to ophthalmopathy. In six or seven hyperthyroidism patients, the T-cell repertoires found in thyroid tissue were compared with those found in blood. Once sampling was done, hyperthyroidism patients were given methimazole at a starting dose of 30 mg daily, while ophthalmopathy patients were given high-dose intravenous methylprednisolone.

What the work shows at the level of the full study, not this receptor alone: No statistical method was used to set the sample size in advance, and the investigators knew which group each participant was assigned to. Most of the expanded thyroid clonotypes with a frequency above 0.001 were also detected in blood, and it was suggested that the thyroid immune response may be reflected by blood repertoires. Ophthalmopathy was separated from stable hyperthyroidism by the 13-signature model with roughly 87% sensitivity and around 81% specificity in cross-validation and with 80%/75% in the test set. In validation, the model predicted ophthalmopathy progression with nearly 71% sensitivity and roughly 78% specificity; more than ten predicted patients were CT-confirmed with GO in a median of approximately 6.5 months.

For this clonotype: Its antigen remains unidentified. Base qualities are not at hand, and no much larger clone is one base apart.

The hyperthyroidism patients were 18 to 65 years old and newly diagnosed, with a disease duration of less than 2 months. Patients with other autoimmune diseases, uncontrolled infections, pregnancy or lactation were excluded. Diagnosis was based on clinical symptoms, serum thyroxine, TRAb, thyroid ultrasound and orbital computed tomography. Total RNA was extracted with Trizol reagent and quality-checked on an Agilent 2100 Bioanalyzer. Spanning cysteine to phenylalanine, the CDR3 consists of 16 amino acids. The CDR3 DNA has 48 bases and is translated from base 1. The germline V gene gives CDR1 as SGHTA and CDR2 as FQGNSA. Trimming removed 5 bases from V and 1 base from J; the gene matches leave 8 bases unexplained. For repertoire sequencing, the TCR beta CDR3 regions were amplified from RNA transcripts. The first round was an RT-PCR using HTBI primers with the Qiagen OneStep RT-PCR kit, and this first round was followed by a second-round multiplex PCR, then size selection and purification. Libraries were sequenced paired-end with 100 bp reads on an Illumina HiSeq2000. The paper's processing steps were these. Reads were processed with SOAPnuke, discarding reads with adapters, uncalled bases, mean Phred below 15, or no exact constant-primer or identifier match. High-quality paired reads were merged with COPE v1.2.5. Unique nucleotide sequences were defined as clonotypes and aligned to IMGT TRB V, D and J references using MiTCR v1.1. Analysis was restricted to V-J combinations with a frequency above 0.0001, which covered 98% to 99.2% of repertoires. For each V-J combination, a TCR clonal expansion and chaos score was defined as the ratio of F50 clonal expansion to chaos observed in the TCRdist matrix. Features were reduced by Welch's t-statistics and random forest to more than 10 V-J combinations, which fed a naive Bayes classifier. The Morisita-Horn index was used to measure how similar the thyroid and blood repertoires were. In-frame beta chains were kept once TCRdb had trimmed the public reads at Q25 with fastp and called clones with MiXCR. Each entry is one CDR3 protein sequence, shown with its most common DNA and genes. These V and J calls originate from TCRdb's pipeline instead of the authors' own analysis. The sample table lists about 590,000 distinct CDR3 sequences, roughly 40% of them with a count of one. Clones ranked in the top ten supply roughly 4.5% of the sample.

The sequenced sample consisted of peripheral blood or thyroid tissue (not recorded which). This receptor was identified in an adult man with Graves' hyperthyroidism. The chain was built from TRBV7-2 and TRBJ2-4; 7 bases in the junction line up with TRBD1. The DNA sequence is given as TGTGCCAGCAGCCTTGGGACAGCCCGGGCCAAAAACATTCAGTACTTC. Its protein is CASSLGTARAKNIQYF.